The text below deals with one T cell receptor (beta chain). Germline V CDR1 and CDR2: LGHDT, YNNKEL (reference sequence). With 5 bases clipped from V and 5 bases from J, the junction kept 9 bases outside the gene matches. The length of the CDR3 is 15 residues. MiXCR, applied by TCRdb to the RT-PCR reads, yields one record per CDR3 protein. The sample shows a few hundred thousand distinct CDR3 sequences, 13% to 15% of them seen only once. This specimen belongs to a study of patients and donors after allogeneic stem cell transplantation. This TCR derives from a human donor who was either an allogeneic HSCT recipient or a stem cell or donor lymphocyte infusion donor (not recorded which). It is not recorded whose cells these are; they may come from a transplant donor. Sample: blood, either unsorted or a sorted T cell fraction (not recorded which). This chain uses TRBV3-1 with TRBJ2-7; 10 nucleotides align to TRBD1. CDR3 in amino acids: CASSSGTGALDEQYF. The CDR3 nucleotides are TGTGCCAGCAGCTCCGGGACAGGGGCGCTCGACGAGCAGTACTTC.